The clone carrying this T cell receptor (beta chain) was seen a single time. Antigen: not known. Moderate-to-severe activity, with CAS ≥3, NOSPECS ≥4 and duration under 3 months, characterized the donors with ophthalmopathy. This sample stems from a study of Graves' ophthalmopathy and Graves' hyperthyroidism. Findings and limits, study-wide: Its predictions of ophthalmopathy progression gave the model roughly 71% sensitivity and approximately 72% specificity. A model built from 13 signatures distinguished ophthalmopathy from stable hyperthyroidism with 85% to 90% sensitivity and around 78% specificity.

V dropped 8 bases and J dropped 4 bases, with 11 bases sitting between them. The CDR3 is made up of 11 amino acids. Germline CDR1 and CDR2: SQVTM and ANQGSEA. The study amplified TCR beta CDR3 regions using RNA transcripts. Scientists carried out first-round RT-PCR using HTBI primers and then a second-round multiplex PCR. TCRdb redid the calling of the multiplex PCR reads with MiXCR, one entry per CDR3 protein. The sample includes approximately 700,000 distinct CDR3 sequences, roughly 39% of them seen just once. The chain uses TRBV29-1 and TRBJ1-1; D gene uncertain. This clonotype was sampled from an adult man with Graves' ophthalmopathy. What was sequenced was peripheral blood. The chain's CDR3 is CSFLSLTEAFF. CDR3 bases: TGCAGCTTTCTAAGCCTCACTGAAGCTTTCTTT.